One and the same sample provided the 6 T cell receptor beta chains below, sequenced in a study of blood T cell repertoires in COVID-19. Libraries were prepared by immunoSEQ multiplex PCR; TCRdb keeps only in-frame clonotypes and omits some of them. The data show around 70,000 clones, roughly 80% seen once. The material sequenced was peripheral blood. These receptors were obtained from a woman aged 80 or over with active or convalescent COVID-19.

The chain has TRBV6-2 or TRBV6-3 and TRBJ2-7; 8 bases are shared with TRBD1. V trimming: 6 bases; J trimming: 1 base; junction bases outside the gene matches: 20. Germline V lookup: CDR1 MNHEY, CDR2 SVGEGT. CDR3 length: 19 residues. As DNA, the CDR3 is TGTGCCAGCAGCCTGACAGGCCAGGGGGCCATTTTACCTTCCTACGAGCAGTACTTC. It yields the protein CASSLTGQGAILPSYEQYF.

The chain links TRBV5-1 to TRBJ2-5, with 8 nucleotides matching TRBD2. From germline, CDR1 is SGHRS and CDR2 YFSETQ. The CDR3 is 15 amino acids. J was trimmed by 2 bases and V by 3 bases; bases with no gene match: 6. The CDR3 here is CASSSGLAGQETQYF. The CDR3 DNA sequence: TGCGCCAGCAGCTCGGGGCTAGCGGGTCAAGAGACCCAGTACTTC.

This rearrangement joins TRBV7-8 to TRBJ2-2; no firm D call. The CDR3 covers 14 residues. From germline, CDR1 is SGHVS and CDR2 FQNEAQ. Trimming shortened V by 5 bases and J by 4 bases, and 11 bases separated the two germline ends. The CDR3 DNA follows: TGTGCCAGCAGCCCAGACTTCACCACCGGGGAGCTGTTTTTT. Translating it yields CASSPDFTTGELFF. The entire variable domain, with the rest obtained from reference TRBV7-8 and TRBJ2-2, is as follows: GAGVSQSPRYKVAKRGQDVALRCDPISGHVSLFWYQQALGQGPEFLTYFQNEAQLDKSGLPSDRFFAERPEGSVSTLKIQRTQQEDSAVYLCASSPDFTTGELFFGEGSRLTVL.

The chain combines TRBV27 with TRBJ1-6, with TRBD1 identical over 10 bases. The V segment lost 5 bases and the J segment 6 bases; nucleotides outside the gene matches: 10. There are 17 residues in the CDR3. The germline V gene has CDR1 MNHEY and CDR2 SMNVEV (reference sequence). The CDR3 bases are TGTGCCAGCAGTCGGACAGGGGGAGGCCCGGTTAATTCACCCCTCCACTTT. Amino acids: CASSRTGGGPVNSPLHF.

This rearrangement joins TRBV18 to TRBJ2-7; 8 bases are shared with TRBD1. The CDR3 covers 15 residues. Germline CDR1 reads KGHSH; CDR2 reads LQKENI. The V and J ends lost 3 bases and 6 bases, in that order; junction bases with no gene match: 10. The CDR3 region is CASSPAGGALGEQYF. The CDR3 DNA reads TGTGCCAGCTCACCCGCAGGGGGCGCATTGGGCGAGCAGTACTTC.

This rearrangement joins TRBV24-1 to TRBJ2-3; TRBD2 matches at 7 bases. The V gene's germline CDR1 is KGHDR and CDR2 SFDVKD. V lost 5 bases and J lost 2; bases outside the gene matches: 12. The CDR3 loop spans 17 amino acids. The CDR3, as DNA: TGTGCCACCAGTGCCCGGGCTAGCGGAATGTTCACAGATACGCAGTATTTT. It translates to CATSARASGMFTDTQYF.